What follows are 20 T cell receptor beta chains derived from one specimen sequenced in a study of T cells in Graves' hyperthyroidism and ophthalmopathy. The TCR beta CDR3 regions underwent amplification using RNA transcripts as the source. Researchers ran a first-round RT-PCR on the TCR CDR3 using the HTBI primer set. TCRdb analysed the multiplex PCR reads with MiXCR anew, one entry per CDR3 protein. The sample has around 440,000 distinct CDR3 sequences, approximately 14% seen once. Sample: blood. Every receptor here comes from a woman aged 18-30 years with Graves' hyperthyroidism.

This clonotype was found a few times. This chain joins TRBV3-1 and TRBJ2-1; unclear D gene. The CDR3 totals 14 residues. In germline, CDR1 is LGHDT, CDR2 YNNKEL (reference sequence). Deletions cut 0 bases from V and 6 bases from J, with 9 bases between. The CDR3 bases are TGTGCCAGCAGCCAAGAGGGCCTCACCAATGAGCAGTTCTTC. Translating gives CASSQEGLTNEQFF.

This clonotype has at least ten counts. As DNA, the CDR3 is TGTGCCAGCAGCCCGGTTAGCGGGGGGCGGACAGATACGCAGTATTTT. This translates into CASSPVSGGRTDTQYF. The genes are TRBV11-2 and TRBJ2-3; TRBD2 matches 10 bases. Unmatched junction bases numbered 8, after V lost 5 bases and J lost 3 bases. This CDR3 spans 16 amino acids. From germline, CDR1 is SGHAT and CDR2 FQNNGV.

This clonotype has a handful of counts. V gene TRBV6-1 combines with J gene TRBJ1-5; D is undetermined. CDR1 and CDR2 (germline): MNHNS, SASEGT. This CDR3 is 16 amino acids long. Trimming cost V 5 bases and J 0 bases, with 14 bases left between them. The CDR3 is CASSPHEGGSNQPQHF. The CDR3 DNA follows: TGTGCCAGCAGTCCCCATGAGGGTGGTAGCAATCAGCCCCAGCATTTT.

The table lists this clonotype with many counts. This sequence joins TRBV2 and TRBJ2-4; 9 bases match TRBD1. The CDR3 totals 14 residues. Looked up from germline, CDR1 is SNHLY and CDR2 is FYNNEI. The V segment lost 5 bases and the J segment 7 bases; nucleotides outside the gene matches: 6. CDR3 sequence reads: CASSSQGAENIQYF. The CDR3 DNA is TGTGCCAGCAGTTCACAGGGGGCAGAGAACATTCAGTACTTC. The full variable domain, completed using reference TRBV2 and TRBJ2-4, is EPEVTQTPSHQVTQMGQEVILRCVPISNHLYFYWYRQILGQKVEFLVSFYNNEISEKSEIFDDQFSVERPDGSNFTLKIRSTKLEDSAMYFCASSSQGAENIQYFGAGTRLSVL.

This clonotype was recorded a few times. The CDR3 region is CASSSRGTLNTEAFF. The DNA of the CDR3 is TGTGCCAGCAGCTCACGGGGGACGTTGAACACTGAAGCTTTCTTT. The chain recombines TRBV7-2 with TRBJ1-1; weak D call: TRBD1 (5 bases). The CDR3 length is 15 residues. Looked up from germline, CDR1 is SGHTA and CDR2 is FQGNSA. Between the trimmed V and J ends, which lost 4 bases and 0 bases, there was a span of 12 bases. The complete variable domain, with remaining parts taken from reference TRBV7-2 and TRBJ1-1, reads GAGVSQSPSNKVTEKGKDVELRCDPISGHTALYWYRQSLGQGLEFLIYFQGNSAPDKSGLPSDRFSAERTGGSVSTLTIQRTQQEDSAVYLCASSSRGTLNTEAFFGQGTRLTVV.

This clonotype occurred many times. The chain joins TRBV29-1 to TRBJ1-2, with no clear D. CDR3 length: 13 residues. CDR1 and CDR2 (germline): SQVTM, ANQGSEA. Trimming pared 0 bases from V and 6 bases from J, leaving 11 bases between. The CDR3 sequence: CSVEDPGRNGYTF. CDR3 nucleotides: TGCAGCGTTGAAGACCCGGGCAGAAATGGCTACACCTTC.

The chain recombines TRBV6-1 with TRBJ1-1; D gene unclear. The germline V gene encodes CDR1 MNHNS and CDR2 SASEGT. The V and J ends lost 6 bases and 0 bases respectively, with 17 bases between them. There are 16 residues in the CDR3. The CDR3 coding sequence is TGTGCCAGCAGAGCGGCCCTTACTGTTTTGAACACTGAAGCTTTCTTT. It is translated as CASRAALTVLNTEAFF.

This clonotype was picked up a small number of times. This rearrangement joins TRBV7-8 to TRBJ1-5; 7 bases agree with TRBD1. Per germline, CDR1 SGHVS and CDR2 FQNEAQ. The J segment lost 6 bases and the V segment lost 4 bases, leaving 6 bases of the junction unmatched. CDR3 length: 14 residues. The CDR3 DNA reads as TGTGCCAGCAGCTGGTCAGGGGGTAGTCAGCCCCAGCATTTT. Its translation: CASSWSGGSQPQHF. The full variable domain, in which reference TRBV7-8 and TRBJ1-5 provide the parts outside the CDR3, is GAGVSQSPRYKVAKRGQDVALRCDPISGHVSLFWYQQALGQGPEFLTYFQNEAQLDKSGLPSDRFFAERPEGSVSTLKIQRTQQEDSAVYLCASSWSGGSQPQHFGDGTRLSIL.

This rearrangement joins TRBV20-1 to TRBJ2-1; the D is unclear. The V end lost 1 base, the J end lost 1 base, and 8 bases lay between the germline ends. The CDR3 spans 14 residues. Germline values: CDR1 DFQATT, CDR2 SNEGSKA (reference sequence). CDR3 amino acids: CSARGLGSYNEQFF. The CDR3 DNA is TGCAGTGCTAGAGGTCTGGGGTCCTACAATGAGCAGTTCTTC.

This clonotype appeared many times. V and J are TRBV20-1 and TRBJ2-5; D may be TRBD1 (5 bases). Trimming cost V 7 bases and J 2 bases, with 14 bases left between them. The germline gives CDR1 DFQATT, CDR2 SNEGSKA (reference sequence). The CDR3 contains 13 residues. The CDR3, as DNA: TGCAGTGGAAGTACAGGAAATCAAGAGACCCAGTACTTC. Protein: CSGSTGNQETQYF.

This clonotype was observed a few times. V is TRBV24-1 and J is TRBJ2-3; D may match TRBD1 or TRBD2 (5 bases each). Germline V CDR1 and CDR2: KGHDR, SFDVKD. Trimming removed 1 base at V and 5 bases at J, with 18 bases between. This CDR3 has 17 amino acids. DNA of the CDR3: TGTGCCACCAGTGATTTAGCCCCGAGGGGAGAGAGAGATACGCAGTATTTT. It codes for CATSDLAPRGERDTQYF.

This clonotype was found many times. The V gene is TRBV28, the J gene TRBJ1-1; maybe TRBD1 (6 bases). The germline CDR1 and CDR2 sequences are MDHEN and SYDVKM. V dropped 5 bases and J dropped 12 bases, with 19 bases sitting between them. The CDR3 contains 13 residues. The CDR3 DNA follows: TGTGCCAGCAGTCTATCGCAGGGGCCGCCTTCTTTCTTT. This translates into CASSLSQGPPSFF. Together with reference TRBV28 and TRBJ1-1, the CDR3 gives the full variable domain: DVKVTQSSRYLVKRTGEKVFLECVQDMDHENMFWYRQDPGLGLRLIYFSYDVKMKEKGDIPEGYSVSREKKERFSLILESASTNQTSMYLCASSLSQGPPSFFGQGTRLTVV.

This clonotype came up many times. This chain links TRBV20-1 with TRBJ2-5; 9 positions match TRBD1. V lost 6 bases to trimming and J lost 3 bases; unmatched junction nucleotides: 5. Germline V gene lookup returns CDR1 DFQATT and CDR2 SNEGSKA (reference sequence). CDR3 size: 13 residues. CDR3 protein: CSALWTGEETQYF. CDR3 coding DNA: TGCAGTGCCCTCTGGACAGGGGAAGAGACCCAGTACTTC.

This clonotype was seen more than once but under ten times. The chain uses TRBV19 and TRBJ2-1; D possibly corresponds to TRBD2 (5 bases). This CDR3 comprises 15 residues. Germline V CDR1 and CDR2: LNHDA, SQIVND (reference sequence). Trimming cost V 3 bases and J 2 bases, with 11 bases left between them. The CDR3 sequence is CASSIRDSAYNEQFF. The DNA for the CDR3 is TGTGCCAGTAGTATCCGGGATTCCGCCTACAATGAGCAGTTCTTC.

This chain's CDR3 is CASSRIRDSVGEQYF. In nucleotides, the CDR3 is TGTGCCAGTAGTCGTATCCGGGACTCCGTCGGCGAGCAGTACTTC. The rearrangement links TRBV19 to TRBJ2-7; a possible D gene is TRBD2 (6 bases). The CDR3 contains 15 residues. Trimming took 5 bases from V and 6 from J, leaving 20 bases between them. Germline values: CDR1 LNHDA, CDR2 SQIVND (reference sequence).

This clonotype appeared a few times. V and J are TRBV6-1 and TRBJ2-1, with unresolved D. The V gene lost 1 base and the J gene lost 3 bases, with 10 bases spanning the gap. From germline, CDR1 is MNHNS and CDR2 SASEGT. This CDR3 is 15 amino acids long. This CDR3 is CASSEDPPFYNEQFF. CDR3 nucleotide sequence: TGTGCCAGCAGTGAAGATCCACCCTTCTACAATGAGCAGTTCTTC.

This clonotype was seen many times. The chain employs TRBV2 and TRBJ2-2, with TRBD2 identical over 9 bases. CDR1 and CDR2 from the germline V gene are SNHLY and FYNNEI. The CDR3 extends over 20 amino acids. With V trimmed by 3 bases and J by 1 base, 15 bases remained unmatched. CDR3 DNA sequence: TGTGCCAGCAGTGATCCCTCTAGCGGGGTGATACCGAAGAACACCGGGGAGCTGTTTTTT. It translates to CASSDPSSGVIPKNTGELFF.

The chain links TRBV5-1 to TRBJ2-3; D possibly corresponds to TRBD1 (5 bases). The CDR3 totals 14 residues. Trimming shortened V by 2 bases and J by 0 bases, and 7 bases separated the two germline ends. Germline V gene data show CDR1 as SGHRS and CDR2 as YFSETQ. CDR3 region: CASSFKGSTDTQYF. The CDR3 DNA is TGCGCCAGCAGCTTTAAGGGGAGCACAGATACGCAGTATTTT.

This clonotype occurred many times. The rearrangement uses TRBV7-9 and TRBJ2-2; no clear D. Looked up from germline, CDR1 is SEHNR and CDR2 is FQNEAQ (reference sequence). This CDR3 is 12 amino acids long. V lost 3 bases and J lost 7, with 6 bases in between. CDR3 residues: CASSFANGELFF. DNA of the CDR3: TGTGCCAGCAGCTTTGCTAACGGGGAGCTGTTTTTT.

This clonotype was found a few times. The CDR3: CASSDSGSTYNEQFF. DNA of the CDR3: TGTGCCAGCAGCGATAGCGGGAGTACCTACAATGAGCAGTTCTTC. This chain joins TRBV9 and TRBJ2-1; 9 nucleotides line up with TRBD2. Losses at the gene ends were 3 bases for V and 2 bases for J; bases not matched to a gene: 3. CDR1 SGDLS and CDR2 YYNGEE come from the germline V gene. This CDR3 has 15 residues.